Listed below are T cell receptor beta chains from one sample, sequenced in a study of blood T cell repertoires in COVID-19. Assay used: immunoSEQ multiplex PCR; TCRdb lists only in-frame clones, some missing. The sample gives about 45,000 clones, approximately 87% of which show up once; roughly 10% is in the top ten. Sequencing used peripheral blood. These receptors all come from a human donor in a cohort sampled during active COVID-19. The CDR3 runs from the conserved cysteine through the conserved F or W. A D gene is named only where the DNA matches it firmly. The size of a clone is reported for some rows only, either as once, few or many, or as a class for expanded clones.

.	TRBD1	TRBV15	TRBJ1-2	CATSRRRQGAGGKNGYTF	TGTGCCACCAGCAGAAGGAGACAGGGGGCGGGGGGAAAGAATGGCTACACCTTC
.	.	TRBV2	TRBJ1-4	CASWADRVNEKLFF	TGTGCCAGCTGGGCCGACCGAGTGAATGAAAAACTGTTTTTT
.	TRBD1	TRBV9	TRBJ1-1	CASSVQGASEAFF	TGTGCCAGCAGCGTACAGGGGGCAAGTGAAGCTTTCTTT
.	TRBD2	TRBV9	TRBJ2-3	CASSVDGSGGDTQYF	TGTGCCAGCAGCGTAGACGGTAGCGGGGGAGATACGCAGTATTTT
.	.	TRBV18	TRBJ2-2	CASCCNLNTGELFF	TGTGCCAGCTGCTGTAACTTGAACACCGGGGAGCTGTTTTTT
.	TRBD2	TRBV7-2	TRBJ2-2	CASSSPRDYNTGELFF	TGTGCCAGCAGCTCCCCCCGGGACTACAACACCGGGGAGCTGTTTTTT
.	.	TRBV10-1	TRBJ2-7	CASSEGGASYEQYF	TGCGCCAGCAGTGAAGGGGGGGCCTCCTACGAGCAGTACTTC
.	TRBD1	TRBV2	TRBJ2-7	CASSEIPGTGVYEQYF	TGTGCCAGCAGTGAAATCCCCGGGACAGGGGTTTACGAGCAGTACTTC
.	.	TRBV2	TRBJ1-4	CASSALDEKLFF	TGTGCCAGCAGTGCTCTCGATGAAAAACTGTTTTTT
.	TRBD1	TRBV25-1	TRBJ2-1	CASMGQGINEQFF	TGTGCCAGCATGGGACAGGGGATAAATGAGCAGTTCTTC
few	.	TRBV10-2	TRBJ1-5	CGQLPGLSNQPQHF	TGCGGCCAGCTGCCAGGACTTTCCAATCAGCCCCAGCATTTT
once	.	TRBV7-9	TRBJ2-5	CASSHSPQETQYF	TGTGCCAGCAGCCACTCACCCCAAGAGACCCAGTACTTC
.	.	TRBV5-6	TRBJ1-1	CASSEPQGGNTEAFF	TGTGCCAGCAGCGAACCTCAGGGAGGGAACACTGAAGCTTTCTTT
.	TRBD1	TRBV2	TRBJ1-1	CASRIQGDYTEAFF	TGTGCCAGCAGGATACAGGGGGACTACACTGAAGCTTTCTTT
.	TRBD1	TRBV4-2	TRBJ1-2	CASSQEITGDGYTF	TGTGCCAGCAGCCAAGAGATCACAGGGGATGGCTACACCTTC
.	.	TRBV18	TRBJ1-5	CASSGSSPNSNQPQHF	TGTGCCAGTTCCGGGAGCTCGCCAAATAGCAATCAGCCCCAGCATTTT
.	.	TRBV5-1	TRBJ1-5	CASSLTTGQGQPQHF	TGCGCCAGCAGCCTTACGACAGGCCAGGGTCAGCCCCAGCATTTT
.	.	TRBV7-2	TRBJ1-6	CASSPAGALYNSPLHF	TGTGCCAGCAGCCCCGCAGGGGCCCTATATAATTCACCCCTCCACTTT
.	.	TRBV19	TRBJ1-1	CASSQGYTEAFF	TGTGCCAGTAGTCAGGGCTACACTGAAGCTTTCTTT
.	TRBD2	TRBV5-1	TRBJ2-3	CASSLGLAGASDTQYF	TGCGCCAGCAGCTTGGGACTAGCGGGGGCCTCAGATACGCAGTATTTT
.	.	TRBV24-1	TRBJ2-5	CATSSGTPQETQYF	TGTGCCACCAGTTCCGGGACACCTCAAGAGACCCAGTACTTC
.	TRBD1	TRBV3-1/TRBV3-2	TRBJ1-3	CASSSRQGAFSGNTIYF	TGTGCCAGCAGCTCCCGACAGGGCGCCTTCTCTGGAAACACCATATATTTT
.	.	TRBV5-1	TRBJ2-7	CASSQSYEQYF	TGCGCCAGCAGCCAATCCTACGAGCAGTACTTC
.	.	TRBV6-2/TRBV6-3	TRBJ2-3	CASSQTDTQYF	TGTGCCAGCAGTCAAACAGATACGCAGTATTTT
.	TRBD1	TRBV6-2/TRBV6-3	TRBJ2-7	CASSYLGQASYEQYF	TGTGCCAGCAGTTATCTCGGACAGGCCTCCTACGAGCAGTACTTC
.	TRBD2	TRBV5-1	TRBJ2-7	CASSLTSGGEQYF	TGCGCCAGCAGCTTGACTAGCGGGGGCGAGCAGTACTTC
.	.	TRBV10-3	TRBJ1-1	CAISGQVNTEAFF	TGTGCCATCAGTGGACAGGTCAACACTGAAGCTTTCTTT
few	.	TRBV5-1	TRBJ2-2	CASSFTGEDAGELFF	TGCGCCAGCAGCTTTACAGGGGAGGACGCCGGGGAGCTGTTTTTT
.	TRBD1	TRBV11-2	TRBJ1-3	CASSYGQAASGNTIYF	TGTGCCAGCAGCTATGGACAGGCCGCCTCTGGAAACACCATATATTTT
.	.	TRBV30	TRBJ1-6	CAWSVTALIGSPLHF	TGTGCCTGGAGTGTAACAGCCTTGATAGGATCACCCCTCCACTTT
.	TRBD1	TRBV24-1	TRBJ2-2	CATSDSTGGSTGELFF	TGTGCCACCAGTGATTCCACAGGGGGGTCCACCGGGGAGCTGTTTTTT
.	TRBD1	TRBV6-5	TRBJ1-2	CTSNLGTGDGYTF	TGTACCAGCAACCTAGGGACAGGGGATGGCTACACCTTC
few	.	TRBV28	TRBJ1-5	CASSLENRELYNQPQHF	TGTGCCAGCAGTTTAGAGAACAGGGAGCTTTATAATCAGCCCCAGCATTTT
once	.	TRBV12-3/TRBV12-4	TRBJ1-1	CASEGWNTEAFF	TGTGCCTCGGAGGGGTGGAACACTGAAGCTTTCTTT
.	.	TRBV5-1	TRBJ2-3	CASSLAGVSQEAPHDTQYF	TGCGCCAGCAGCTTGGCCGGGGTATCTCAGGAGGCTCCCCACGATACGCAGTATTTT
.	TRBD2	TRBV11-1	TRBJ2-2	CASRLRGGDTGELFF	TGTGCCAGCAGACTGCGGGGGGGAGACACCGGGGAGCTGTTTTTT
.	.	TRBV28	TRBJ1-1	CASSLSFGGGNTEAFF	TGTGCCAGCAGTTTATCTTTCGGTGGAGGGAACACTGAAGCTTTCTTT
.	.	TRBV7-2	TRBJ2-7	CASSLRFQGLNEQYF	TGTGCCAGCAGCTTAAGATTTCAGGGTTTAAACGAGCAGTACTTC
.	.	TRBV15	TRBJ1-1	CATRRDSLTEAFF	TGTGCCACCAGGCGAGACAGTTTAACTGAAGCTTTCTTT
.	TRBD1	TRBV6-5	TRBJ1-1	CASRTQGAGTEAFF	TGTGCCAGCAGAACACAGGGGGCTGGCACTGAAGCTTTCTTT
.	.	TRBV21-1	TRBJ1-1	CASSQRRPGQPSNTEAFF	TGTGCCAGCAGTCAACGGAGACCGGGACAGCCCTCGAACACTGAAGCTTTCTTT
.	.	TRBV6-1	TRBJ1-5	CASSDGRRGSNQPQHF	TGTGCCAGCAGTGATGGTAGGAGGGGAAGCAATCAGCCCCAGCATTTT
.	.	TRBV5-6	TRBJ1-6	CASSLALDSPLHF	TGTGCCAGCAGCTTGGCTCTCGATTCACCCCTCCACTTT
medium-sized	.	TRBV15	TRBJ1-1	CATSRVRLDEAFF	TGTGCCACCAGCAGAGTGAGACTAGACGAAGCTTTCTTT
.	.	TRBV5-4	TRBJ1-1	CASSSVPTEAFF	TGTGCCAGCAGCTCGGTTCCCACTGAAGCTTTCTTT
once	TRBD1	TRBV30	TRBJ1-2	CAWSGQGAQVYGYTF	TGTGCCTGGAGTGGTCAGGGGGCGCAGGTGTATGGCTACACCTTC